This TCR beta chain comes out of a study of shared clonotypes between healthy human individuals. The table came from immunoSEQ multiplex PCR; TCRdb's copy has only in-frame clones and leaves some out. The sample lists approximately 530,000 clones, roughly 95% occurring once. Points from the study as a whole: Larger estimated richness was generally seen in naive subsets than in memory subsets. How much donors shared clonotypes was expected to be affected by sequencing depth.

The V and J ends lost 5 bases and 4 bases respectively, with 14 bases between them. Germline CDR1 reads SGHAT; CDR2 reads FQNNGV. The CDR3 has 14 amino acids. Comment on this clone: Its antigen is still unknown.

The sequencing input was naive CD4+ T cells sorted from blood. The subset denotes: CD45RA+ positively selected. This receptor was taken from a woman aged 25-40 years in good health. The chain has TRBV11-2 and TRBJ1-1; D is perhaps TRBD1 (6 bases). The CDR3 DNA follows: TGTGCCAGCAGCAACACGGACAGACTCACTGAAGCTTTCTTT. It encodes CASSNTDRLTEAFF.